A single sample is the source of the 8 T cell receptor beta chains below, sequenced in a study of T cell repertoires in cytomegalovirus infection. TCRdb redid the calling of the reads with MiXCR, one entry per CDR3 protein. The sample records under 300,000 distinct CDR3 sequences, approximately 13% being singletons. Sequenced: PBMCs. These receptors all stem from a human donor in good health (CMV status not recorded). Some clones in this sample may be carry-over from other donors' samples.

This clonotype has at least ten counts. This chain connects TRBV7-8 to TRBJ1-3; TRBD1 matches at 8 bases. CDR1 is SGHVS and CDR2 is FQNEAQ in the germline V gene. Trimming took 1 base from V and 2 from J; bases not matched to a gene: 4. The CDR3 consists of 16 residues. The CDR3 sequence: CASSLGTGTTGNTIYF. The CDR3 DNA reads as TGTGCCAGCAGCTTAGGGACAGGGACGACTGGAAACACCATATATTTT. Based on the CDR3 plus reference TRBV7-8 and TRBJ1-3, the full variable domain is GAGVSQSPRYKVAKRGQDVALRCDPISGHVSLFWYQQALGQGPEFLTYFQNEAQLDKSGLPSDRFFAERPEGSVSTLKIQRTQQEDSAVYLCASSLGTGTTGNTIYFGEGSWLTVV.

The chain carries TRBV28 and TRBJ2-5; 7 nucleotides agree with TRBD2. Germline lookup yields CDR1 MDHEN and CDR2 SYDVKM. This CDR3 has 15 amino acids. V lost 7 bases to trimming and J lost 5 bases; unmatched junction nucleotides: 13. The CDR3 spells CASIDRRTGGETQYF. Here the CDR3 DNA reads TGTGCCAGCATCGATCGGAGAACCGGGGGGGAGACCCAGTACTTC. The variable domain in full, completed from reference TRBV28 and TRBJ2-5, reads DVKVTQSSRYLVKRTGEKVFLECVQDMDHENMFWYRQDPGLGLRLIYFSYDVKMKEKGDIPEGYSVSREKKERFSLILESASTNQTSMYLCASIDRRTGGETQYFGPGTRLLVL.

This clonotype was seen once. The chain uses TRBV20-1 and TRBJ2-1; the D is unclear. The length of the CDR3 is 11 residues. Germline V gives CDR1 DFQATT, CDR2 SNEGSKA (reference sequence). Trimming shortened V by 8 bases and J by 10 bases, and 15 bases separated the two germline ends. CDR3 sequence: CSLGDLVEQFF. In nucleotides, the CDR3 is TGCAGTCTAGGAGACCTTGTGGAGCAGTTCTTC.

This clonotype was seen a handful of times. The chain carries TRBV5-1 and TRBJ1-4; D remains ambiguous. The germline V and J ends were trimmed by 4 bases and 3 bases, with 13 bases remaining between them. In germline, CDR1 is SGHRS, CDR2 YFSETQ. CDR3 size: 15 residues. The CDR3 sequence: CASSGGRSPNEKLFF. CDR3 DNA: TGCGCCAGCAGCGGAGGACGGAGTCCTAATGAAAAACTGTTTTTT.

V usage is TRBV23-1 and J usage is TRBJ2-2, with D uncertain. TRBV23-1 is an ORF, and what it does is uncertain. The CDR3 spans 18 residues. Trimming pared 2 bases from V and 5 bases from J, leaving 21 bases between. The CDR3 DNA reads as TGCGCCAGCAGTCAAGGCGGATTTTTTCCTCTGGGGACCGGGGAGCTGTTTTTT. Its protein product is CASSQGGFFPLGTGELFF.

This clonotype was found many times. CDR3 protein: CASSLSGSGEQYF. In DNA, the CDR3 is TGTGCCAGCAGCTTATCGGGGTCTGGCGAGCAGTACTTC. The genes are TRBV7-2 and TRBJ2-7; possibly TRBD2 for D (5 bases). Germline CDR1 SGHTA, CDR2 FQGNSA. Trimming cost V 2 bases and J 6 bases, with 11 bases left between them. There are 13 residues in the CDR3.

This clonotype was recorded many times. The chain uses TRBV7-2 and TRBJ1-2; D is possibly TRBD1 (5 bases). The ends were cut back, 4 bases at V and 2 bases at J, with 17 bases in the middle. Germline values: CDR1 SGHTA, CDR2 FQGNSA. This CDR3 region has 16 residues. In DNA, the CDR3 is TGTGCCAGCAGCTCCCCCCAGGCAGGGCGAAACTATGGCTACACCTTC. It encodes CASSSPQAGRNYGYTF.

At least ten counts were recorded for this clonotype. The chain combines TRBV6-2 or TRBV6-3 with TRBJ2-7, with TRBD1 identical over 7 bases. CDR3 length equals 14 residues. Unmatched junction bases numbered 7, after V lost 2 bases and J lost 6 bases. The germline V gene encodes CDR1 MNHEY and CDR2 SVGEGT. The CDR3, as DNA: TGTGCCAGCAGTTACGACAGGGTGTTGGGCGAGCAGTACTTC. Protein product: CASSYDRVLGEQYF.